This entry lists 3 T cell receptor beta chains sequenced from one sample in a study of shared clonotypes between healthy human individuals. Profiled with immunoSEQ multiplex PCR; TCRdb holds only in-frame clones, not every one. The data hold about 820,000 clones, with more than 85% observed a single time. Only CD45RO-negative cells positively selected for CCR7 counted as naive CD8 cells, so terminally differentiated effector memory CD45RA+ cells were excluded. Sequences were obtained from naive CD8+ T cells sorted from blood. The origin of the receptors is a man aged 25-45 years in good health.

CDR3 sequence: CASSVGSGSSGETQYF. CDR3 nucleotide sequence: TGTGCCAGCAGCGTAGGTAGCGGGAGTTCGGGAGAGACCCAGTACTTC. The chain couples TRBV9 to TRBJ2-5; TRBD2 aligns across 9 bases. Germline V gene data show CDR1 as SGDLS and CDR2 as YYNGEE. V was clipped by 0 bases and J by 4 bases; unmatched bases: 7. The CDR3 consists of 16 residues.

This chain joins TRBV10-3 and TRBJ1-3; D possibly corresponds to TRBD1 (6 bases). CDR1 and CDR2 (germline): ENHRY, SYGVKD. The CDR3 is 15 amino acids. Between the trimmed V and J ends, which lost 9 bases and 0 bases, there was a span of 15 bases. The chain's CDR3 is CAISKDSNSGNTIYF. The CDR3 DNA reads TGTGCCATATCCAAGGACAGTAACTCTGGAAACACCATATATTTT.

Worth noting for this clone: This CDR3 is also generated by other DNA sequences in the sample. The chain links TRBV7-9 to TRBJ1-3; no reliable D call. CDR3 length: 13 residues. Germline CDR1 SEHNR, CDR2 FQNEAQ (reference sequence). Trimming removed 1 base from V and 1 base from J, with 2 bases in between. For the CDR3, the DNA is TGTGCCAGCAGCTTAGTTTCTGGAAACACCATATATTTT. Translation: CASSLVSGNTIYF.